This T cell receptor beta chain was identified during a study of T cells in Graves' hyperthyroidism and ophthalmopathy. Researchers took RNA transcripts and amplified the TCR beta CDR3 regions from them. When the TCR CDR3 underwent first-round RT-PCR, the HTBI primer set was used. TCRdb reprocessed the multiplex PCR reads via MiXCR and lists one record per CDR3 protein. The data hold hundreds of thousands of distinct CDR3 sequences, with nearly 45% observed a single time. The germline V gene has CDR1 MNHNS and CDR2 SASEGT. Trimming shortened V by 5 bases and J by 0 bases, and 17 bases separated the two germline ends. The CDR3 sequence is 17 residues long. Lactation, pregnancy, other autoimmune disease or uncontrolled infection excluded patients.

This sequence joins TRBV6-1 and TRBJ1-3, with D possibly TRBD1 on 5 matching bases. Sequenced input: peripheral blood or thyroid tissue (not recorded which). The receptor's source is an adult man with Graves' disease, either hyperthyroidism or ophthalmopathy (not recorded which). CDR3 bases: TGTGCCAGCAGTCCCTACTTCGGGACCGTCTCTGGAAACACCATATATTTT. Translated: CASSPYFGTVSGNTIYF.